Described below is a single T cell receptor (beta chain) sequence and its context. Its antigen is currently not known. No base quality information exists; no much larger clone differs at one position. This record comes from a study of blood T cell repertoires in COVID-19 (TCRdb year 2020). Background on the whole study: Samples covering the acute and convalescent phases of COVID-19 were provided by collaborators in the United States, Italy and Spain. The prospective study material was composed of cDNA or gDNA derived from T cells, B-cell-depleted T cells, or PBMCs. The dataset comprised deeply sampled blood TCRbeta repertoires from subjects exposed to, actively infected with, or recovered from COVID-19. The repertoires were released in a freely available public database meant as a resource for research on the immune response to SARS-CoV-2. Samples were obtained from the ongoing ImmuneRACE study (first 160 participants) and from roughly 1,300 subjects provided by 6 global collaborators. Sample metadata almost always included a de-identified subject ID, COVID-19 status, age in years and sex. Where HLA class I and class II types were available, the types were taken from metadata supplied by the sample provider, not from assay-based typing.

The collaborating institutions used their own protocols to collect whole blood in K2EDTA tubes. For TCRbeta analysis, collaborators shipped samples in one of three forms: frozen whole blood, isolated PBMCs, or DNA extracted from either of those sample types. V and J are trimmed by 0 bases and 2 bases, and the gene matches miss 8 bases of the junction. CDR3 length: 16 amino acids, cysteine to phenylalanine. Only the CDR3 DNA stays, 48 bases, in frame from base 1. As encoded in the germline V gene, CDR1 is SGHDT while CDR2 is YYEEEE. The immunoSEQ Assay, a bias-controlled multiplex PCR, was used to amplify TCRbeta CDR3 regions from genomic DNA. The study's own analysis went as follows. Within the assay, amplification of reference gene primers was used to estimate how many nucleated cells each sample contained. To quantify the absolute abundance of each unique TCRbeta CDR3 rearrangement, sequence reads were collapsed and filtered. Productive Simpson clonality was computed per sample as the square root of Simpson's diversity index over productive rearrangements. This is the immuneACCESS table as TCRdb keeps it, with only in-frame sequences that have V and J called. A part of the clones is gone; compared with another copy, unresolved V genes explain less than half, and the rest is unexplained. From that table come the V and J calls and clone size; the DNA was used to work out D and trimming. The sample table shows 250,000 to 300,000 clones, and approximately 88% are seen once. Just under 0.8% of the sample is held by the ten biggest clonotypes.

Overall study outcomes, separate from this receptor: How much clinical and demographic metadata was included differed by source and by participant, and the metadata was provided uncurated.

This clonotype was sampled from a woman younger than 45 with acute or convalescent COVID-19. Rearrangement joined TRBV5-6 to TRBJ2-7; 7 bases in between match TRBD2. Sequenced input: peripheral blood. The base sequence is TGTGCCAGCAGCTTGGTTGTGACTAGCCCCACCTACGAGCAGTACTTC. This is translated as CASSLVVTSPTYEQYF.